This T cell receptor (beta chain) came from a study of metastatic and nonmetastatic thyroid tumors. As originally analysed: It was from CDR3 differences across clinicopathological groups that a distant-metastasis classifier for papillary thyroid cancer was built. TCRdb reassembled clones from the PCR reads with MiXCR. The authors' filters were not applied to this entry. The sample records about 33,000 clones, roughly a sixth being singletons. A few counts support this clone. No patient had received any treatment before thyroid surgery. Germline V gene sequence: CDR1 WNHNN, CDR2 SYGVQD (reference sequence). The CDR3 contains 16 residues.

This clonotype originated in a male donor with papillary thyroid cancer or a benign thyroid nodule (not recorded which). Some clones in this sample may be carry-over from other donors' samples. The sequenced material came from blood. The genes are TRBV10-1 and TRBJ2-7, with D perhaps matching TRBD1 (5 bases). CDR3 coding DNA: TGCCCCATCAGTGAGTCCGGAACAGGCCCTCGTGAGGAGCAGTACTTC. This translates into CPISESGTGPREEQYF.